Listed below are T cell receptor beta chains from one sample, sequenced in a study of beta chain features in type 1 diabetes. The table came from immunoSEQ multiplex PCR; TCRdb's copy has only in-frame clones and leaves some out. Of 95,000 to 150,000 clones in the sample, roughly a sixth were seen once. The sequencing sample was made of central memory CD4+ T cells from blood. These receptors originate from a man younger than 35 with type 1 diabetes. The CDR3 runs from the conserved cysteine through the conserved F or W. Fields, in order: V gene, J gene, clone size, D gene, CDR3 protein, CDR3 DNA. A D gene is named only where the DNA matches it firmly. The size field is filled for only some rows; it gives once, few, many or a size class.

v_call: TRBV30; j_call: TRBJ1-5; clone_size: NA; d_call: NA; cdr3_aa: CAWSVGSRNQPQHF; cdr3_nt: TGTGCCTGGAGTGTAGGATCAAGAAATCAGCCCCAGCATTTT
v_call: TRBV25-1; j_call: TRBJ2-1; clone_size: few; d_call: NA; cdr3_aa: CASSELLNEQFF; cdr3_nt: TGTGCCAGCAGTGAACTCCTCAATGAGCAGTTCTTC
v_call: TRBV4-1; j_call: TRBJ2-7; clone_size: NA; d_call: TRBD2; cdr3_aa: CASSPEARAGGPYEQYF; cdr3_nt: TGCGCCAGCAGCCCCGAGGCCCGGGCGGGAGGGCCCTACGAGCAGTACTTC
v_call: TRBV11-3; j_call: TRBJ2-3; clone_size: NA; d_call: TRBD1; cdr3_aa: CASSPGTGGFYSTDTQYF; cdr3_nt: TGTGCCAGCAGCCCCGGGACAGGGGGCTTCTATAGCACAGATACGCAGTATTTT
v_call: TRBV6-5; j_call: TRBJ1-1; clone_size: many; d_call: TRBD1; cdr3_aa: CASSFYRGGSEAFF; cdr3_nt: TGTGCCAGCAGTTTCTACAGGGGCGGATCTGAAGCTTTCTTT
v_call: TRBV5-1; j_call: TRBJ2-1; clone_size: NA; d_call: TRBD1; cdr3_aa: CASSLTGEAYNEQFF; cdr3_nt: TGCGCCAGCAGTCTGACAGGGGAGGCATACAATGAGCAGTTCTTC
v_call: TRBV30; j_call: TRBJ2-5; clone_size: few; d_call: NA; cdr3_aa: CAWRGRLKETQYF; cdr3_nt: TGTGCCTGGAGGGGACGACTGAAAGAGACCCAGTACTTC
v_call: TRBV5-1; j_call: TRBJ2-5; clone_size: NA; d_call: TRBD2; cdr3_aa: CASSTSGQETQYF; cdr3_nt: TGCGCCAGCAGCACTAGCGGCCAAGAGACCCAGTACTTC
v_call: TRBV7-2; j_call: TRBJ2-3; clone_size: many; d_call: TRBD2; cdr3_aa: CASSLGGTSVLTDTQYF; cdr3_nt: TGTGCCAGCAGCCTCGGAGGGACTAGCGTACTCACAGATACGCAGTATTTT
v_call: TRBV5-1; j_call: TRBJ1-1; clone_size: NA; d_call: NA; cdr3_aa: CASKGYDAEAFF; cdr3_nt: TGCGCCAGCAAAGGGTATGACGCTGAAGCTTTCTTT
v_call: TRBV5-4; j_call: TRBJ2-5; clone_size: many; d_call: TRBD2; cdr3_aa: CASSVRLAGLETQYF; cdr3_nt: TGTGCCAGCAGCGTGAGACTAGCGGGATTGGAGACCCAGTACTTC
v_call: TRBV4-1; j_call: TRBJ2-5; clone_size: few; d_call: TRBD2; cdr3_aa: CASSHLTSGEETQYF; cdr3_nt: TGCGCCAGCAGCCATTTGACTAGCGGGGAAGAGACCCAGTACTTC
v_call: TRBV9; j_call: TRBJ2-1; clone_size: many; d_call: NA; cdr3_aa: CASCSDGVGEQFF; cdr3_nt: TGTGCCAGCTGTAGCGACGGGGTTGGCGAGCAGTTCTTC
v_call: TRBV7-2; j_call: TRBJ2-1; clone_size: few; d_call: NA; cdr3_aa: CASSSPTTRRIRENEQFF; cdr3_nt: TGTGCCAGCAGCTCGCCGACGACACGAAGGATACGGGAGAATGAGCAGTTCTTC
v_call: TRBV9; j_call: TRBJ2-5; clone_size: NA; d_call: NA; cdr3_aa: CASSGDRTWSGTQYF; cdr3_nt: TGTGCCAGCAGCGGCGACAGGACTTGGAGCGGGACCCAGTACTTC